A single sample gave rise to the 30 T cell receptor beta chains below, sequenced in a study of blood T cell repertoires in COVID-19. Generated by immunoSEQ multiplex PCR, the TCRdb table keeps only in-frame clones and is missing some. The data show about 340,000 clones, with roughly 90% seen just once and roughly 20% held by the top ten. The sequencing input was PBMCs or T cells enriched from blood (not recorded which). These receptors originate from a woman in her 30s who had recovered from COVID-19.

V usage is TRBV4-1 and J usage is TRBJ2-3, with 7 bases aligning to TRBD1. The CDR3 runs 15 residues. The germline CDR1 and CDR2 sequences are MGHRA and YSYEKL. The junction had 10 bases not matched to a gene; V was cut back by 3 bases and J by 7 bases. CDR3 in amino acids: CASSQPRDRQHTQYF. In DNA form, the CDR3 reads TGCGCCAGCAGCCAGCCCCGGGACAGACAACATACGCAGTATTTT.

This sequence joins TRBV18 and TRBJ2-7; D is ambiguous. Germline-derived CDR1 and CDR2 are KGHSH and LQKENI. Trimming took off 3 bases at V and 3 bases at J, with 15 bases between the two ends. The CDR3 length is 15 residues. CDR3 sequence reads: CASSPRHVTGYEQYF. The CDR3 DNA follows: TGTGCCAGCTCACCTCGTCATGTTACGGGCTACGAGCAGTACTTC.

The chain joins TRBV28 to TRBJ1-5, with no clear D. V shed 3 bases and J shed 0 bases, with 6 bases lying between them. The CDR3 spans 14 residues. Germline V CDR1 and CDR2: MDHEN, SYDVKM. For the CDR3, the DNA is TGTGCCAGCAGTTTTAGCCATAGCAATCAGCCCCAGCATTTT. Amino acids: CASSFSHSNQPQHF.

This clone appeared once. This chain joins TRBV11-3 and TRBJ2-1, with D perhaps TRBD2 (6 bases). Germline V gives CDR1 SGHNT, CDR2 YENEEA. The CDR3 consists of 14 residues. The V and J ends lost 5 bases and 8 bases respectively, with 16 bases between them. CDR3 nucleotides: TGTGCCAGCAGCCTCTTGGGAGGTCACTATGAGCAGTTCTTC. Encoded protein: CASSLLGGHYEQFF. The entire variable domain, with the rest obtained from reference TRBV11-3 and TRBJ2-1, is as follows: EAGVVQSPRYKIIEKKQPVAFWCNPISGHNTLYWYLQNLGQGPELLIRYENEEAVDDSQLPKDRFSAERLKGVDSTLKIQPAELGDSAVYLCASSLLGGHYEQFFGPGTRLTVL.

The gene calls are TRBV4-3 and TRBJ2-7, with TRBD2 identical over 12 bases. The ends lost 4 bases at V and 0 bases at J; junction bases unmatched: 4. The germline V gene encodes CDR1 LGHNA and CDR2 YSLEER. This CDR3 comprises 16 residues. The CDR3 nucleotides read TGCGCCAGCAGCCCAAAGGGACTAGCGGGCTCCTACGAGCAGTACTTC. Residues: CASSPKGLAGSYEQYF.

The V gene is TRBV5-5, the J gene TRBJ1-4; 9 bases match TRBD1. V lost 4 bases and J lost 7; bases outside the gene matches: 8. Germline loops: CDR1 SGHKS, CDR2 YYEKEE (reference sequence). The CDR3 runs 15 residues. The CDR3 spells CASSDEQGALEKLFF. The DNA of the CDR3 is TGTGCCAGCAGCGACGAACAGGGGGCGCTTGAAAAACTGTTTTTT. The full variable domain, with the rest looked up from reference TRBV5-5 and TRBJ1-4, is DAGVTQSPTHLIKTRGQQVTLRCSPISGHKSVSWYQQVLGQGPQFIFQYYEKEERGRGNFPDRFSARQFPNYSSELNVNALLLGDSALYLCASSDEQGALEKLFFGSGTQLSVL.

The V and J genes are TRBV29-1 and TRBJ1-1; 9 bases are a match to TRBD1. Germline lookup yields CDR1 SQVTM and CDR2 ANQGSEA. The CDR3 totals 13 residues. The V and J ends lost 7 bases and 6 bases, in that order; junction bases with no gene match: 9. CDR3 DNA: TGCAGCGCCAAAAGGGACAGGGTTGCTGAAGCTTTCTTT. The encoded protein is CSAKRDRVAEAFF.

The V and J genes are TRBV3-1 (or the pseudogene TRBV3-2) and TRBJ1-4, with 9 bases lining up with TRBD1. From germline, CDR1 is LGHDT and CDR2 YNNKEL (reference sequence). The V and J ends lost 2 bases and 8 bases, in that order; junction bases with no gene match: 6. The CDR3 covers 15 residues. CDR3 sequence: CASSQTTGGREKLFF. Here the CDR3 DNA reads TGTGCCAGCAGCCAAACGACAGGGGGGCGGGAAAAACTGTTTTTT.

The chain recombines TRBV5-8 with TRBJ2-7; TRBD1 is a possible D gene (6 bases). The length of the CDR3 is 14 residues. Per germline, CDR1 SGHTS and CDR2 YDEGEE. Trimming cost V 3 bases and J 5 bases, with 15 bases left between them. The CDR3 coding sequence is TGTGCCAGCAGCTCCGAGACAGGCATGGACGAGCAGTACTTC. Its protein product is CASSSETGMDEQYF.

This chain links TRBV28 with TRBJ1-5; D might be TRBD1 (5 bases). The CDR3 runs 15 residues. Germline V lookup: CDR1 MDHEN, CDR2 SYDVKM. The germline V and J ends were trimmed by 9 bases and 6 bases, with 21 bases remaining between them. Here the CDR3 DNA reads TGTGCCAGTAATTTAGGGGCTTTCGGCAGTCAGCCCCAGCATTTT. Its protein is CASNLGAFGSQPQHF.

This rearrangement joins TRBV5-1 to TRBJ2-7; TRBD1 agrees at 7 bases. The J segment lost 6 bases and the V segment lost 2 bases, leaving 11 bases of the junction unmatched. In germline, CDR1 is SGHRS, CDR2 YFSETQ. The CDR3 runs 15 residues. This CDR3 is CASSFTGATTSEQYF. The CDR3, as DNA: TGCGCCAGCAGCTTCACAGGGGCCACCACTTCCGAGCAGTACTTC.

This clone was seen once. V is TRBV9 and J is TRBJ2-1; TRBD2 aligns across 8 bases. From germline, CDR1 is SGDLS and CDR2 YYNGEE. V gave up 4 bases and J gave up 4 bases; unmatched junction bases: 4. The CDR3 sequence is 14 residues long. The CDR3 is CASSLTSAYNEQFF. In nucleotides, the CDR3 is TGTGCCAGCAGCTTGACTAGCGCGTACAATGAGCAGTTCTTC.

The chain is built from TRBV18 and TRBJ1-1, with D hard to call. The ends were cut back, 5 bases at V and 3 bases at J, with 16 bases in the middle. The CDR3 length is 15 residues. CDR1 is KGHSH and CDR2 is LQKENI in the germline V gene. The CDR3 here is CASSTVSRGDTEAFF. DNA for the CDR3: TGTGCCAGCTCAACCGTCTCACGAGGAGACACTGAAGCTTTCTTT.

This chain uses TRBV19 with TRBJ1-2, with 7 bases fitting TRBD1. This CDR3 has 13 residues. Germline values: CDR1 LNHDA, CDR2 SQIVND (reference sequence). V lost 6 bases and J lost 2; bases outside the gene matches: 3. CDR3 nucleotides: TGTGCCAGTAGAGAGACAGGGAACTATGGCTACACCTTC. This codes for CASRETGNYGYTF.

The gene calls are TRBV6-2 or TRBV6-3 and TRBJ2-7; 10 bases are shared with TRBD1. The CDR3 runs 15 residues. The trim removed 6 bases at V and 1 base at J, leaving 6 bases unmatched. The germline V gene has CDR1 MNHEY and CDR2 SVGEGT. CDR3 residues: CASSRPGQGSYEQYF. Here the CDR3 DNA reads TGTGCCAGCAGCCGCCCGGGACAGGGGTCCTACGAGCAGTACTTC.

The chain combines TRBV5-6 with TRBJ2-1, with 11 bases aligning to TRBD2. The CDR3 extends over 17 amino acids. CDR1 SGHDT and CDR2 YYEEEE come from the germline V gene. Trimming removed 4 bases from V and 0 bases from J; junction bases left unmatched: 6. The chain's CDR3 is CASSPRTSGHSYNEQFF. DNA of the CDR3: TGTGCCAGCAGCCCCAGGACTAGCGGGCACTCCTACAATGAGCAGTTCTTC. Complete variable domain (other parts from reference TRBV5-6 and TRBJ2-1): DAGVTQSPTHLIKTRGQQVTLRCSPKSGHDTVSWYQQALGQGPQFIFQYYEEEERQRGNFPDRFSGHQFPNYSSELNVNALLLGDSALYLCASSPRTSGHSYNEQFFGPGTRLTVL.

The chain combines TRBV11-2 with TRBJ2-6; D remains unclear. V was clipped by 1 base and J by 2 bases, with 3 bases between them. The germline gives CDR1 SGHAT, CDR2 FQNNGV. The CDR3 extends over 14 amino acids. The CDR3 reads CASSLAAGANVLTF. The CDR3, as DNA: TGTGCCAGCAGCTTAGCGGCTGGGGCCAACGTCCTGACTTTC.

This sequence joins TRBV6-2 or TRBV6-3 and TRBJ2-5, with D tentatively TRBD1 (6 bases). V lost 3 bases and J lost 2, with 7 bases in between. CDR3 length equals 13 residues. CDR1 is MNHEY, CDR2 SVGEGT, per germline. CDR3 in DNA: TGTGCCAGCAGTTATGGACAGCAAGAGACCCAGTACTTC. The encoded protein is CASSYGQQETQYF.

CDR3: CASTTVGAYGYTF. The CDR3 coding sequence is TGCGCCAGCACCACGGTGGGAGCCTATGGCTACACCTTC. The V and J genes are TRBV5-1 and TRBJ1-2; D unclear. Deletions cut 6 bases from V and 4 bases from J, with 13 bases between. This CDR3 has 13 residues. Germline CDR1 and CDR2: SGHRS and YFSETQ.

The chain links TRBV15 to TRBJ2-5; possibly TRBD2 for D (6 bases). V shed 0 bases and J shed 4 bases, with 9 bases lying between them. The CDR3 runs to 14 residues. CDR1 is LNHNV, CDR2 YYDKDF, per germline (reference sequence). The CDR3 DNA reads TGTGCCACCAGCAGAGATCAGGGAGGAGAGACCCAGTACTTC. This translates into CATSRDQGGETQYF. The full variable domain, completed using reference TRBV15 and TRBJ2-5, is DAMVIQNPRYQVTQFGKPVTLSCSQTLNHNVMYWYQQKSSQAPKLLFHYYDKDFNNEADTPDNFQSRRPNTSFCFLDIRSPGLGDTAMYLCATSRDQGGETQYFGPGTRLLVL.

V and J are TRBV7-9 and TRBJ2-3; possible D gene TRBD2, 5 bases. This CDR3 has 15 residues. Between the trimmed V and J ends, which lost 3 bases and 0 bases, there was a span of 10 bases. Germline CDR1 SEHNR, CDR2 FQNEAQ (reference sequence). The CDR3 region has the DNA TGTGCCAGCAGCTTCATCGGGGATAGCACAGATACGCAGTATTTT. Its protein product is CASSFIGDSTDTQYF.

The DNA for the CDR3 is TGTGCCAGCAGTTACTCGCAGGGAATGAACACTGAAGCTTTCTTT. Translating gives CASSYSQGMNTEAFF. The chain is built from TRBV6-5 and TRBJ1-1; a possible D gene is TRBD1 (5 bases). Trimming pared 0 bases from V and 0 bases from J, leaving 8 bases between. Germline CDR1 and CDR2: MNHEY and SVGAGI. The CDR3 extends over 15 amino acids.

The genes are TRBV7-3 and TRBJ2-1, with 13 nucleotides matching TRBD2. Per the germline V gene, CDR1 is SGHTA and CDR2 is FQGTGA. The V and J ends lost 5 bases and 8 bases, in that order; junction bases with no gene match: 6. This CDR3 spans 15 amino acids. The DNA of the CDR3 is TGTGCCAGCAGCCGACTAGCGGGAGGTTTCGATGAGCAGTTCTTC. Encoded protein: CASSRLAGGFDEQFF.

The sample holds a few counts of this clone. The chain combines TRBV5-1 with TRBJ2-2, with 8 bases identical to TRBD2. The J segment lost 6 bases and the V segment lost 8 bases, leaving 9 bases of the junction unmatched. The germline gives CDR1 SGHRS, CDR2 YFSETQ. CDR3 length: 14 amino acids. The CDR3 loop is CASKPAGDSGELFF. The CDR3 nucleotides are TGCGCCAGTAAACCAGCGGGAGATTCCGGGGAGCTGTTTTTT. Supplemented by reference TRBV5-1 and TRBJ2-2, the full variable domain reads KAGVTQTPRYLIKTRGQQVTLSCSPISGHRSVSWYQQTPGQGLQFLFEYFSETQRNKGNFPGRFSGRQFSNSRSEMNVSTLELGDSALYLCASKPAGDSGELFFGEGSRLTVL.

The gene calls are TRBV15 and TRBJ2-3; 9 bases are a match to TRBD2. This CDR3 is built from 17 residues. The germline V gene has CDR1 LNHNV and CDR2 YYDKDF (reference sequence). Unmatched junction bases numbered 5, after V lost 1 base and J lost 0 bases. Written as DNA, the CDR3 is TGTGCCACCAGCAGAGGACGACTAGCGGAAAGCACAGATACGCAGTATTTT. Its protein product is CATSRGRLAESTDTQYF. The full variable domain, rest sourced from reference TRBV15 and TRBJ2-3, is DAMVIQNPRYQVTQFGKPVTLSCSQTLNHNVMYWYQQKSSQAPKLLFHYYDKDFNNEADTPDNFQSRRPNTSFCFLDIRSPGLGDTAMYLCATSRGRLAESTDTQYFGPGTRLTVL.

The rearrangement links TRBV28 to TRBJ1-1; 7 bases are a match to TRBD1. The J segment lost 3 bases and the V segment lost 5 bases, leaving 6 bases of the junction unmatched. CDR1 is MDHEN and CDR2 is SYDVKM in the germline V gene. The CDR3 totals 14 residues. CDR3 protein: CASSAQTGHTEAFF. The CDR3, as DNA: TGTGCCAGCAGTGCCCAGACAGGGCACACTGAAGCTTTCTTT.

The chain joins TRBV5-4 to TRBJ2-5; TRBD1 matches 7 bases. The CDR3 totals 13 residues. Per germline, CDR1 SGHNT and CDR2 YYREEE (reference sequence). Trimming at V came to 4 bases and at J to 5 bases, leaving 5 bases not matched to a gene. CDR3 in amino acids: CASSQGQRETQYF. DNA for the CDR3: TGTGCCAGCAGCCAGGGACAGAGGGAGACCCAGTACTTC.

The chain links TRBV7-9 to TRBJ1-1; the D is unclear. CDR1 and CDR2 from the germline V gene are SEHNR and FQNEAQ (reference sequence). This CDR3 is 15 amino acids long. With 1 base removed from V and 0 bases from J, the gap between germline ends came to 9 bases. CDR3 loop: CASSLGEKMNTEAFF. For the CDR3, the DNA is TGTGCCAGCAGCTTAGGGGAGAAAATGAACACTGAAGCTTTCTTT.

The chain has TRBV5-1 and TRBJ2-5, with 10 bases fitting TRBD2. V shed 5 bases and J 5 bases; nucleotides not matched to a gene: 3. CDR1 SGHRS and CDR2 YFSETQ come from the germline V gene. The CDR3 length is 13 residues. The CDR3 reads CASRPTSGETQYF. Here the CDR3 DNA reads TGCGCCAGCAGACCGACTAGCGGGGAGACCCAGTACTTC. The variable domain in full, completed from reference TRBV5-1 and TRBJ2-5, reads KAGVTQTPRYLIKTRGQQVTLSCSPISGHRSVSWYQQTPGQGLQFLFEYFSETQRNKGNFPGRFSGRQFSNSRSEMNVSTLELGDSALYLCASRPTSGETQYFGPGTRLLVL.

The rearrangement uses TRBV28 and TRBJ2-2; 9 positions match TRBD1. J gave up 7 bases and V 10 bases, and 13 bases lay outside the gene matches. CDR3 size: 15 residues. Germline V gives CDR1 MDHEN, CDR2 SYDVKM. This CDR3 reads CATLTPGQGLGELFF. In nucleotides, the CDR3 is TGTGCCACCTTAACCCCGGGACAGGGTCTCGGGGAGCTGTTTTTT. The variable domain in full, with the rest retrieved from reference TRBV28 and TRBJ2-2, is DVKVTQSSRYLVKRTGEKVFLECVQDMDHENMFWYRQDPGLGLRLIYFSYDVKMKEKGDIPEGYSVSREKKERFSLILESASTNQTSMYLCATLTPGQGLGELFFGEGSRLTVL.